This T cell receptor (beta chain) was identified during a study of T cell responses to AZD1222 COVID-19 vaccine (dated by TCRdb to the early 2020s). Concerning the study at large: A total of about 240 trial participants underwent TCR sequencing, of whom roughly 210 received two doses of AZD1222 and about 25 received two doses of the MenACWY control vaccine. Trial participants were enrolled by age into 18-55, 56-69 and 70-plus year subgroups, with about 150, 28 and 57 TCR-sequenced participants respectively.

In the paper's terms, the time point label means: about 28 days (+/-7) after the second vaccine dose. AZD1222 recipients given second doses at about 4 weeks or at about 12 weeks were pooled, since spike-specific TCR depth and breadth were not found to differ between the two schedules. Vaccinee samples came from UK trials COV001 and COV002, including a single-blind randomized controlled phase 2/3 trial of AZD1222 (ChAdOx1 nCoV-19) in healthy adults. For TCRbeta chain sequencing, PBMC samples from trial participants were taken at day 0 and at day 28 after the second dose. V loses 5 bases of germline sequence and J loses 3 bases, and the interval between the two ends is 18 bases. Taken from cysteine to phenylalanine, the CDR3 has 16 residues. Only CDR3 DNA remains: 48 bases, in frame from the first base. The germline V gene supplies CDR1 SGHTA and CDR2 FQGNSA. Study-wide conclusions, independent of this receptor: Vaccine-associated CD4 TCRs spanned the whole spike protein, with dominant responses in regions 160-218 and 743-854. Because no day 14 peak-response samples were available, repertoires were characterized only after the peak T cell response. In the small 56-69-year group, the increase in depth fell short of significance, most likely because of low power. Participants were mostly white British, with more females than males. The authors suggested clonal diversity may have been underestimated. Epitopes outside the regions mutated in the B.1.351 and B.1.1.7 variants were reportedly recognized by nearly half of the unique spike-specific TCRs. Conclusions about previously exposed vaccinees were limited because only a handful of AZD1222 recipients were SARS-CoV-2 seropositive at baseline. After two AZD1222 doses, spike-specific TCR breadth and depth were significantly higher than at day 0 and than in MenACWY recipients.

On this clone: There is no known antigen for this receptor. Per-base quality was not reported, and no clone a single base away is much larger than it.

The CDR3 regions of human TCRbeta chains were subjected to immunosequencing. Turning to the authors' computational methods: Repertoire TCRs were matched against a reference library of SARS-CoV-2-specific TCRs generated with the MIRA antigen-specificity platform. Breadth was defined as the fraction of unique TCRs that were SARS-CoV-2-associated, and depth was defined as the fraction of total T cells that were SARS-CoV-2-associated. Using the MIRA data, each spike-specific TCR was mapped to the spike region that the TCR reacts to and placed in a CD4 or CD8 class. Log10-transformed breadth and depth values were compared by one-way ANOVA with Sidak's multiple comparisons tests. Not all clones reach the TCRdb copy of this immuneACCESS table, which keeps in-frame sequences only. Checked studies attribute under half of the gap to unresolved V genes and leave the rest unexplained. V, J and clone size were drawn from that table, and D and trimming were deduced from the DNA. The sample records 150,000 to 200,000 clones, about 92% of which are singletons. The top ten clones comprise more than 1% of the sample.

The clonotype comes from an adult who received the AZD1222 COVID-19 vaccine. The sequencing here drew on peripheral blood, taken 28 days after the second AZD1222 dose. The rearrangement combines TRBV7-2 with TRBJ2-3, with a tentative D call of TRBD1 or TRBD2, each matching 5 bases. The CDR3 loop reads CASSAPGPVRTDTQYF. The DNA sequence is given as TGTGCCAGCAGCGCCCCGGGGCCGGTTAGGACAGATACGCAGTATTTT.